These 18 T cell receptor beta chains came from one sample sequenced in a study of shared clonotypes between healthy human individuals. Some clones are missing from TCRdb's copy, which holds only in-frame ones; the method was immunoSEQ multiplex PCR. The table includes 330,000 or so clones, roughly 70% detected once. Sequenced: memory CD4+ T cells sorted from blood. Subset of the sample: CD45RA-negative fraction. The receptor set was obtained from a man aged 25-45 years in good health.

The rearrangement uses TRBV9 and TRBJ2-3; 7 positions match TRBD2. The junction had 14 bases not matched to a gene; V was cut back by 3 bases and J by 1 base. Germline values: CDR1 SGDLS, CDR2 YYNGEE. The CDR3 contains 18 residues. The CDR3 sequence: CASSEREGLGPRTDTQYF. In DNA form, the CDR3 reads TGTGCCAGCAGCGAGAGGGAGGGGTTGGGCCCACGCACAGATACGCAGTATTTT.

The CDR3 sequence: CASSPTTSGYYNEQFF. CDR3 coding DNA: TGTGCCAGCTCACCAACGACTAGCGGGTACTACAATGAGCAGTTCTTC. The chain employs TRBV18 and TRBJ2-1, with 10 bases lining up with TRBD2. CDR1 is KGHSH, CDR2 LQKENI, per germline. V gave up 2 bases and J gave up 3 bases; unmatched junction bases: 4. The CDR3 has 16 residues.

This rearrangement joins TRBV29-1 to TRBJ2-7, with 7 bases lining up with TRBD1. V shed 4 bases and J 5 bases; nucleotides not matched to a gene: 5. The CDR3 is 12 amino acids. Germline V CDR1 and CDR2: SQVTM, ANQGSEA. Written as DNA, the CDR3 is TGCAGCGTTGGACAGGGACGTGACGAGCAGTACTTC. This sequence encodes CSVGQGRDEQYF.

This chain uses TRBV10-3 with TRBJ1-1; D remains ambiguous. Trimming shortened V by 7 bases and J by 2 bases, and 11 bases separated the two germline ends. The CDR3 is 13 residues long. Germline assignment: CDR1 ENHRY and CDR2 SYGVKD. CDR3 sequence: CAITGTGNTEAFF. The CDR3, as DNA: TGTGCCATCACAGGAACGGGCAACACTGAAGCTTTCTTT.

V and J are TRBV7-9 and TRBJ2-7; 13 nucleotides agree with TRBD2. Germline values: CDR1 SEHNR, CDR2 FQNEAQ (reference sequence). There are 19 residues in the CDR3. V shed 6 bases, J shed 0 bases, and the junction held 14 bases outside the gene matches. Written as DNA, the CDR3 is TGTGCCAGCAGTTCGTCCCGGGTAGGACTAGCGGGAGTCTCCTACGAGCAGTACTTC. Translation gives CASSSSRVGLAGVSYEQYF.

This sequence joins TRBV2 and TRBJ2-7, with TRBD1 matching 8 bases. The CDR3 extends over 16 amino acids. V lost 5 bases and J lost 0; bases outside the gene matches: 9. Germline assignment: CDR1 SNHLY and CDR2 FYNNEI. The CDR3 sequence: CASSQRGDRISYEQYF. For the CDR3, the DNA is TGTGCCAGCAGTCAAAGAGGGGACAGGATCTCCTACGAGCAGTACTTC.

This clone was detected only a few times. CDR3 protein: CASKGSPNYGYTF. CDR3 nucleotide sequence: TGTGCCAGCAAGGGCAGCCCTAACTATGGCTACACCTTC. The chain recombines TRBV28 with TRBJ1-2; no reliable D call. From germline, CDR1 is MDHEN and CDR2 SYDVKM. V was clipped by 7 bases and J by 0 bases, with 9 bases between them. CDR3 length equals 13 residues.

The gene calls are TRBV7-9 and TRBJ2-3; D gene ambiguous. The germline V gene has CDR1 SEHNR and CDR2 FQNEAQ (reference sequence). The CDR3 loop spans 13 amino acids. With 3 bases removed from V and 4 bases from J, the gap between germline ends came to 8 bases. The CDR3 here is CASSLLRPDTQYF. CDR3 bases: TGTGCCAGCAGCTTGTTAAGGCCAGATACGCAGTATTTT.

This clone occurred many times. This chain connects TRBV5-5 to TRBJ1-5; D might be TRBD1 (6 bases). Germline values: CDR1 SGHKS, CDR2 YYEKEE (reference sequence). Between the trimmed V and J ends, which lost 0 bases and 6 bases, there was a span of 10 bases. The CDR3 consists of 14 residues. CDR3 loop: CASSLEGGFQPQHF. CDR3 in DNA: TGTGCCAGCAGCTTGGAGGGGGGCTTTCAGCCCCAGCATTTT.

The CDR3 protein is CSAPTPQGYF. The CDR3 DNA reads TGCAGTGCTCCAACCCCACAGGGGTACTTC. V usage is TRBV20-1 and J usage is TRBJ2-7; weak D call: TRBD1 (6 bases). CDR3 length: 10 residues. V lost 5 bases and J lost 12, with 14 bases in between. Germline CDR1 and CDR2: DFQATT and SNEGSKA (reference sequence).

A few counts support this clone. This chain links TRBV5-1 with TRBJ2-7, with TRBD1 matching over 11 bases. Germline loops: CDR1 SGHRS, CDR2 YFSETQ. The CDR3 is made up of 15 amino acids. V was pared by 4 bases and J by 5 bases, with 8 bases of the junction left unmatched. This chain's CDR3 is CASSISGTGGHEQYF. Written as DNA, the CDR3 is TGCGCCAGCAGCATTTCCGGGACAGGGGGTCACGAGCAGTACTTC.

This sequence joins TRBV14 and TRBJ1-2; possible D gene TRBD1, 6 bases. From germline, CDR1 is SGHDN and CDR2 FVKESK. Deletions cut 0 bases from V and 13 bases from J, with 15 bases between. This CDR3 is 13 amino acids long. CDR3 in DNA: TGTGCCAGCAGCCAAGATTACAGGGTGCCGGGCACCTTC. Translation: CASSQDYRVPGTF.

This chain uses TRBV11-3 with TRBJ1-1; D is unresolved. The CDR3 has 13 residues. Germline assignment: CDR1 SGHNT and CDR2 YENEEA. Trimming stripped 1 base from V and 1 base from J, with 4 bases between. This CDR3 is CASSLARNTEAFF. CDR3 nucleotides: TGTGCCAGCAGCTTAGCCAGGAACACTGAAGCTTTCTTT.

This clone appeared once. V usage is TRBV5-6 and J usage is TRBJ2-4; D possibly corresponds to TRBD1 (6 bases). Germline assignment: CDR1 SGHDT and CDR2 YYEEEE. V lost 2 bases and J lost 0, with 12 bases in between. The CDR3 covers 16 residues. In DNA, the CDR3 is TGTGCCAGCAGCTTTTGGGGGCAGATAGCCAAAAACATTCAGTACTTC. It specifies CASSFWGQIAKNIQYF.

This clone was picked up a small number of times. The V gene is TRBV6-5, the J gene TRBJ2-2; possible D gene TRBD1, 7 bases. Germline V gives CDR1 MNHEY, CDR2 SVGAGI. Trimming removed 5 bases from V and 6 bases from J, with 13 bases in between. The CDR3 has 14 amino acids. In nucleotides, the CDR3 is TGTGCCAGCAGTAACAGGGGCGGGGCCGGGGAGCTGTTTTTT. The encoded protein is CASSNRGGAGELFF.

This clone was recorded a few times. The chain employs TRBV7-2 and TRBJ2-5; possibly TRBD2 for D (7 bases). V was cut by 5 bases and J by 4 bases, with 14 bases left in between. Germline values: CDR1 SGHTA, CDR2 FQGNSA. The CDR3 has 14 amino acids. This CDR3 is CASSQRGGRETQYF. CDR3 nucleotides: TGTGCCAGCAGCCAAAGGGGGGGTCGAGAGACCCAGTACTTC.

This clone was seen a handful of times. The genes are TRBV5-1 and TRBJ1-2; D call uncertain. The CDR3 spans 15 residues. The V gene lost 4 bases and the J gene lost 1 base, with 14 bases spanning the gap. The germline V gene encodes CDR1 SGHRS and CDR2 YFSETQ. CDR3 bases: TGCGCCAGCAGCCCGGAGGCAGGTTTTAACTATGGCTACACCTTC. Residues: CASSPEAGFNYGYTF.

The chain links TRBV28 to TRBJ1-1; TRBD1 agrees at 7 bases. Germline V lookup: CDR1 MDHEN, CDR2 SYDVKM. The V and J ends lost 7 bases and 0 bases, in that order; junction bases with no gene match: 8. This CDR3 region has 15 residues. Written as DNA, the CDR3 is TGTGCCAGCATCGAGGGGGCGGGGATGAACACTGAAGCTTTCTTT. Translated, it gives CASIEGAGMNTEAFF.